These 7 T cell receptor beta chains share one sample of origin, sequenced in a study of blood T cells in healthy people across ages (dated by TCRdb to the mid-2010s). The library relied on 5' RACE. The sequencer listed for this sample is Illumina HiSeq 2500. A second PCR of about 6 to 11 cycles was performed with a sample-barcoded 5' primer and a J-beta primer mix. Starting from the raw public reads, TCRdb applied fastp trimming at Q25, assembled clones with MiXCR and retained in-frame beta chains. Each entry merges the rows of one CDR3 protein and shows their most common DNA and genes. This sample has 550,000 to 800,000 distinct CDR3 sequences in its table, and roughly 21% of those were observed once. 3% to 4% of the sample goes to the ten largest clones. The specimen was blood. Receptor source: a man between 65 and 85 years old in good health.

CDR3 bases: TGCAGTGCTAGAGATGGAAGCGGGAGGGAAAATGAGCAGTTCTTC. Translation: CSARDGSGRENEQFF. The rearrangement joins TRBV20-1 to TRBJ2-1; 10 bases are a match to TRBD2. The germline gives CDR1 DFQATT, CDR2 SNEGSKA (reference sequence). The CDR3 length is 15 residues. Germline trimming cut 0 bases from V and 7 bases from J; bases unmatched to any gene: 6.

The chain joins TRBV28 to TRBJ2-5; D is unresolved. This CDR3 has 14 amino acids. The V end lost 4 bases, the J end lost 0 bases, and 9 bases lay between the germline ends. Germline V gene data show CDR1 as MDHEN and CDR2 as SYDVKM. CDR3: CASSSRRYQETQYF. CDR3 in DNA: TGTGCCAGCAGTTCCCGACGGTACCAAGAGACCCAGTACTTC.

The rearrangement joins TRBV14 to TRBJ2-5, with 11 bases lining up with TRBD1. The J call may be mistaken, given a closer DNA end match to TRBJ2-1. CDR1 and CDR2 from the germline V gene are SGHDN and FVKESK. This CDR3 has 16 residues. The CDR3 loop reads CASSQDTGQGANEQFF. In nucleotides, the CDR3 is TGTGCCAGCAGCCAAGATACAGGACAGGGGGCGAATGAGCAGTTCTTC.

This clonotype was observed a few times. The chain combines TRBV7-3 with TRBJ2-7; tentative D call: TRBD1 (7 bases). V dropped 0 bases and J dropped 0 bases, with 12 bases sitting between them. The CDR3 has 16 amino acids. Per the germline V gene, CDR1 is SGHTA and CDR2 is FQGTGA. CDR3 coding DNA: TGTGCCAGCAGCTTAACTGGAGGGGGCAACTCCTACGAGCAGTACTTC. Residues: CASSLTGGGNSYEQYF.

The chain is built from TRBV29-1 and TRBJ2-1; 8 bases agree with TRBD2. The length of the CDR3 is 15 residues. Unmatched junction bases numbered 8, after V lost 3 bases and J lost 4 bases. CDR1 and CDR2 (germline): SQVTM, ANQGSEA. The CDR3 here is CSVDRGQREYNEQFF. The CDR3, as DNA: TGCAGCGTTGACCGTGGTCAGCGGGAGTACAATGAGCAGTTCTTC.

This clonotype was detected a few times. The chain couples TRBV14 to TRBJ2-5; D is perhaps TRBD1 (5 bases). TRBJ2-7 explains the end of the DNA better; the J call may be wrong. The CDR3 extends over 15 amino acids. The germline CDR1 and CDR2 sequences are SGHDN and FVKESK. CDR3 amino acids: CASSQGGSLSYEQYF. CDR3 DNA: TGTGCCAGCAGCCAAGGGGGCTCTCTGTCCTACGAGCAGTACTTC.

This chain uses TRBV6-5 with TRBJ2-7, with D perhaps TRBD1 (6 bases). Germline-derived CDR1 and CDR2 are MNHEY and SVGAGI. This CDR3 contains 17 residues. V shed 0 bases and J shed 3 bases, with 18 bases lying between them. The CDR3, as DNA: TGTGCCAGCAGTTACTCGAGGTCCGCAGGGGACCTCTACGAGCAGTACTTC. This gives the protein CASSYSRSAGDLYEQYF.